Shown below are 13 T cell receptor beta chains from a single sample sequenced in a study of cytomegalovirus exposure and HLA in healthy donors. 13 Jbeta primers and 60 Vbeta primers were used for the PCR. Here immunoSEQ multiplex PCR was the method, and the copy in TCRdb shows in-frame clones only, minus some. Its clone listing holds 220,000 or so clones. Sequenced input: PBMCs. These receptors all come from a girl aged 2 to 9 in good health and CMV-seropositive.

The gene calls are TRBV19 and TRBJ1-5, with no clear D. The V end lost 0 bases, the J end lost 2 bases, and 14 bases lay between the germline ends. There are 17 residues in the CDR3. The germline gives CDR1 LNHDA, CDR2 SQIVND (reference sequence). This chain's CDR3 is CASSIDPVRRGNQPQHF. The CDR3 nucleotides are TGTGCCAGTAGTATAGATCCTGTCAGACGGGGCAATCAGCCCCAGCATTTT.

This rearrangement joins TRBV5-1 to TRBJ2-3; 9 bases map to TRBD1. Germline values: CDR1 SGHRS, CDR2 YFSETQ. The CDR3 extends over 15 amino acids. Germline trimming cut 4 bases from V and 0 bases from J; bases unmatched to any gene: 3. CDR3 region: CASSDGTGSTDTQYF. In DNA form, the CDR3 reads TGCGCCAGCAGCGACGGGACAGGGAGCACAGATACGCAGTATTTT. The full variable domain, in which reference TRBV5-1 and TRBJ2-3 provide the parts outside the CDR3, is KAGVTQTPRYLIKTRGQQVTLSCSPISGHRSVSWYQQTPGQGLQFLFEYFSETQRNKGNFPGRFSGRQFSNSRSEMNVSTLELGDSALYLCASSDGTGSTDTQYFGPGTRLTVL.

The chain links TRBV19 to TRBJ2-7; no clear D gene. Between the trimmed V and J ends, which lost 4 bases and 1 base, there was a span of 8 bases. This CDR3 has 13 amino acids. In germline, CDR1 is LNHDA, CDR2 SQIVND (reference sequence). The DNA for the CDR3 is TGTGCCAGTAGTAGGCAGCGATCCTACGAGCAGTACTTC. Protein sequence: CASSRQRSYEQYF. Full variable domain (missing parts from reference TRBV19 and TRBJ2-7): DGGITQSPKYLFRKEGQNVTLSCEQNLNHDAMYWYRQDPGQGLRLIYYSQIVNDFQKGDIAEGYSVSREKKESFPLTVTSAQKNPTAFYLCASSRQRSYEQYFGPGTRLTVT.

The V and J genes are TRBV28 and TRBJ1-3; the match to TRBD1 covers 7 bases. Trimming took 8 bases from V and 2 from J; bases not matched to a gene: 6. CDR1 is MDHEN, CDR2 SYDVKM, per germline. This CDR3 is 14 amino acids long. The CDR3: CASWETGPGNTIYF. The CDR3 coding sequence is TGTGCCAGCTGGGAGACAGGGCCTGGAAACACCATATATTTT. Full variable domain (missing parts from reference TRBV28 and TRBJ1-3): DVKVTQSSRYLVKRTGEKVFLECVQDMDHENMFWYRQDPGLGLRLIYFSYDVKMKEKGDIPEGYSVSREKKERFSLILESASTNQTSMYLCASWETGPGNTIYFGEGSWLTVV.

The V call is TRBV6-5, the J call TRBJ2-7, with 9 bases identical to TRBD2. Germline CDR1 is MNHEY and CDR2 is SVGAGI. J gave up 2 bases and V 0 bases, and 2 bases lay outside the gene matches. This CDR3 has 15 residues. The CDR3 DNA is TGTGCCAGCAGTTACTCGTTAGCGGGAGCCTACGAGCAGTACTTC. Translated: CASSYSLAGAYEQYF.

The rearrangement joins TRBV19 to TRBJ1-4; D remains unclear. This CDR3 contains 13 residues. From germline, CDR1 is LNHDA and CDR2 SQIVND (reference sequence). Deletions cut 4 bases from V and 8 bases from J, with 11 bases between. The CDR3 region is CASSTLVGEKLFF. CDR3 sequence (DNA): TGTGCCAGTAGTACCCTGGTGGGCGAAAAACTGTTTTTT.

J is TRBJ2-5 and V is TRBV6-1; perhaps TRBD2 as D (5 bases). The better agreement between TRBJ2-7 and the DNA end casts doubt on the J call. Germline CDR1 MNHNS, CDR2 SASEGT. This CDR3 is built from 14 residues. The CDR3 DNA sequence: TGTGCCAGCATAAGAGCGGAGCTATTCTACGAGCAGTACTTC. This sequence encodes CASIRAELFYEQYF.

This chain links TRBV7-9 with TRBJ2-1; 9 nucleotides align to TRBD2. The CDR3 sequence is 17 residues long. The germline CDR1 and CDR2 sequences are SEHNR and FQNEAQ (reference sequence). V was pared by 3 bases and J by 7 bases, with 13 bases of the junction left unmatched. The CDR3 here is CASSFQLRGRAGNEQFF. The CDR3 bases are TGTGCCAGCAGCTTCCAGTTGCGCGGGAGGGCCGGTAATGAGCAGTTCTTC.

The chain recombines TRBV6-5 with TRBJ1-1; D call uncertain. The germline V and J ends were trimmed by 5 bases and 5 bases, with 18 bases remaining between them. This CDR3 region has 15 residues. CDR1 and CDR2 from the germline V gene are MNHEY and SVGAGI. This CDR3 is CASSNFSPGRTEAFF. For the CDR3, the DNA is TGTGCCAGCAGTAACTTCTCACCGGGGAGGACTGAAGCTTTCTTT.

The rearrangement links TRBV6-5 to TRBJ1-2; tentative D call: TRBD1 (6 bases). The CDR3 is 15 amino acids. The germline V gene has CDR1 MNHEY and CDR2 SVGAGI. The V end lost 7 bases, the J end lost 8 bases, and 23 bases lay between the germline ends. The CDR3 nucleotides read TGTGCCAGCAATGATAATGCCGCAGGGGTTTACGGCTACACCTTC. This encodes CASNDNAAGVYGYTF.

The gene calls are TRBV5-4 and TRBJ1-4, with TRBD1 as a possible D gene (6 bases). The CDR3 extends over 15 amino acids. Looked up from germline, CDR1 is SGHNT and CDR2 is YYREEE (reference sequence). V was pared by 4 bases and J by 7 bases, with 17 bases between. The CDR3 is CASSEQGLKPEKLFF. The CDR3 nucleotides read TGTGCCAGCAGCGAACAGGGCCTCAAGCCTGAAAAACTGTTTTTT. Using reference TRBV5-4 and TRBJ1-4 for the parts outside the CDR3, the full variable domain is ETGVTQSPTHLIKTRGQQVTLRCSSQSGHNTVSWYQQALGQGPQFIFQYYREEENGRGNFPPRFSGLQFPNYSSELNVNALELDDSALYLCASSEQGLKPEKLFFGSGTQLSVL.

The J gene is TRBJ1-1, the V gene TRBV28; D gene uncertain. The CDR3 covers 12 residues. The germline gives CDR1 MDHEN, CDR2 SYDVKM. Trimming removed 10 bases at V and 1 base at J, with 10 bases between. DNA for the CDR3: TGTGCCATCTATGGTACGAACACTGAAGCTTTCTTT. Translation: CAIYGTNTEAFF.

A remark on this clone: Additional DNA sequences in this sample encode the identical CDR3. CDR3 DNA: TGCAGTGCCAGCTCTGGAAACACCATATATTTT. Its protein product is CSASSGNTIYF. The V call is TRBV20-1, the J call TRBJ1-3, with unresolved D. The germline gives CDR1 DFQATT, CDR2 SNEGSKA (reference sequence). This CDR3 is built from 11 residues. The germline V and J ends were trimmed by 6 bases and 0 bases, with 3 bases remaining between them.